A selection of T cell receptor beta chains follows, all from one sample in a study of cytomegalovirus exposure and HLA in healthy donors. Clones were sequenced by immunoSEQ multiplex PCR, and TCRdb holds only the in-frame ones, with some missing. The sample carries about 67,000 clones, roughly 65% recorded once. Sequenced material: PBMCs. The receptor source for this set is a woman aged 25 to 39 in good health and CMV-seronegative. CDR3s include the opening cysteine and the closing phenylalanine or tryptophan. A D gene is named only where the DNA matches it firmly. The size field is filled for only some rows; it gives once, few, many or a size class.

>TRBJ1-1|TRBV19|NA|NA
CASSSRWGVVYTEAFF
TGTGCCAGTAGTTCCCGATGGGGGGTCGTTTACACTGAAGCTTTCTTT
>TRBJ2-1|TRBV5-1|TRBD2|NA
CASTTSGGGYNEQFF
TGCGCCAGCACCACTAGCGGGGGGGGCTACAATGAGCAGTTCTTC
>TRBJ1-5|TRBV14|NA|NA
CASSLHDRQATLQPQHF
TGTGCCAGCAGCCTCCACGACAGGCAGGCGACCTTACAGCCCCAGCATTTT
>TRBJ1-2|TRBV5-4|NA|NA
CASSLPLTGPGYTF
TGTGCCAGCAGCTTGCCCCTGACAGGACCCGGCTACACCTTC
>TRBJ2-7|TRBV4-3|NA|NA
CASSQEVRVSYEQYF
TGCGCCAGCAGCCAAGAAGTCAGGGTTTCCTACGAGCAGTACTTC
>TRBJ2-7|TRBV5-6|NA|few
CASSFVDRSSYEQYF
TGTGCCAGCAGCTTTGTAGATAGGAGCTCCTACGAGCAGTACTTC
>TRBJ1-6|TRBV7-9|TRBD1|NA
CSSSGQGAVSPLHF
TGTTCCAGCAGCGGACAGGGGGCCGTTTCCCCCCTCCACTTT
>TRBJ2-7|TRBV7-2|NA|once
CASGSLAREQYF
TGTGCCAGCGGAAGCTTAGCGAGGGAGCAGTACTTC
>TRBJ1-2|TRBV20-1|NA|NA
CSAPAGDGYTF
TGCAGTGCTCCCGCGGGAGATGGCTACACCTTC
>TRBJ1-3|TRBV13|NA|NA
CASSLEDSPGLGTIYF
TGTGCCAGCAGCTTAGAGGATAGTCCGGGTCTCGGCACCATATATTTT
>TRBJ2-5|TRBV11-1|NA|few
CASSLRRRQETQYF
TGTGCCAGCAGCCTCCGTCGGCGGCAAGAGACCCAGTACTTC
>TRBJ2-1|TRBV27|NA|NA
CASGRVSYNEQFF
TGTGCCAGTGGGAGAGTCTCCTACAATGAGCAGTTCTTC